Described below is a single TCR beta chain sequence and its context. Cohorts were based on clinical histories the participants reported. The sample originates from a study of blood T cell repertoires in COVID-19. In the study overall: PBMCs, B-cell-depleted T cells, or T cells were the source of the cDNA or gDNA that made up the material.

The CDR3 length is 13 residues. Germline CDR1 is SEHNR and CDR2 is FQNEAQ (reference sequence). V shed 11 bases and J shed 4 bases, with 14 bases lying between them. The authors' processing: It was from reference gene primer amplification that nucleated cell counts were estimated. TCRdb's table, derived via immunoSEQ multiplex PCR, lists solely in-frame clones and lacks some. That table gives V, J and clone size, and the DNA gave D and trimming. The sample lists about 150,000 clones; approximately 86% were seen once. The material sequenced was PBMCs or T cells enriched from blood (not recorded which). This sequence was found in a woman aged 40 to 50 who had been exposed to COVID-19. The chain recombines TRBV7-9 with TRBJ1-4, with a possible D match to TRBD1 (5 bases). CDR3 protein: CAFRQGDNEKLFF. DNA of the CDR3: TGTGCCTTTCGACAAGGGGATAATGAAAAACTGTTTTTT.